The 5 T cell receptor beta chains reported below all come from one sample, sequenced in a study of human T cells and chemical hapten exposure. The authors extracted total RNA from unfractionated whole blood. TCRdb re-analysed the 5' RACE reads in MiXCR, keeping a single row per CDR3 protein. The table includes some 78,000 distinct CDR3 sequences, 6% to 8.5% detected once. Every receptor here comes from a male donor in good health.

The V call is TRBV18, the J call TRBJ1-5; D not certain. V gave up 1 base and J gave up 0 bases, with 10 bases separating them. Germline values: CDR1 KGHSH, CDR2 LQKENI. This CDR3 is built from 16 residues. The CDR3 coding sequence is TGTGCCAGCTCACCACTCCGGGGAACTAGCAATCAGCCCCAGCATTTT. Translated, it gives CASSPLRGTSNQPQHF.

This clonotype was seen a few times. J is TRBJ2-5 and V is TRBV4-2; D tentatively fits TRBD1 or TRBD2 (6 bases each). The CDR3 is 15 amino acids. V dropped 0 bases and J dropped 7 bases, with 15 bases sitting between them. Germline assignment: CDR1 LGHNA and CDR2 YNFKEQ. For the CDR3, the DNA is TGTGCCAGCAGCCAAGAAGATCCAGGGGAGGCGACCCAGTACTTC. Protein sequence: CASSQEDPGEATQYF.

This clonotype was detected a few times. The chain uses TRBV6-5 and TRBJ1-5; TRBD1 might be the D (6 bases). CDR3 length equals 15 residues. Trimming removed 6 bases from V and 1 base from J, with 13 bases in between. In germline, CDR1 is MNHEY, CDR2 SVGAGI. The CDR3 reads CASRPQGLSNQPQHF. The CDR3 DNA reads TGTGCCAGCAGGCCTCAGGGGTTAAGCAATCAGCCCCAGCATTTT.

In its sample, this clonotype was seen many times. The rearrangement links TRBV29-1 to TRBJ1-5; a weak D match, TRBD1 (5 bases). Trimming took off 7 bases at V and 3 bases at J, with 10 bases between the two ends. Germline V CDR1 and CDR2: SQVTM, ANQGSEA. CDR3 length: 12 residues. This chain's CDR3 is CSATTDNQPQHF. The CDR3, as DNA: TGCAGCGCGACGACAGACAATCAGCCCCAGCATTTT. Combining the CDR3 with reference TRBV29-1 and TRBJ1-5 gives the whole variable domain SAVISQKPSRDICQRGTSLTIQCQVDSQVTMMFWYRQQPGQSLTLIATANQGSEATYESGFVIDKFPISRPNLTFSTLTVSNMSPEDSSIYLCSATTDNQPQHFGDGTRLSIL.

This clonotype has ten or more counts. V and J are TRBV11-2 and TRBJ2-5; D unclear. The V gene's germline CDR1 is SGHAT and CDR2 FQNNGV. V shed 0 bases and J shed 4 bases, with 9 bases lying between them. The CDR3 extends over 14 amino acids. CDR3 in amino acids: CASSLDLLAETQYF. The CDR3 DNA reads as TGTGCCAGCAGCTTAGATCTTCTCGCAGAGACCCAGTACTTC. The full variable domain, completed using reference TRBV11-2 and TRBJ2-5, is EAGVAQSPRYKIIEKRQSVAFWCNPISGHATLYWYQQILGQGPKLLIQFQNNGVVDDSQLPKDRFSAERLKGVDSTLKIQPAKLEDSAVYLCASSLDLLAETQYFGPGTRLLVL.